This section outlines one T cell receptor (beta chain) sequence together with its context. This clone was counted a few times. No antigen is known for it. No much larger clonotype is one base removed from it; base qualities were not supplied. The data originate from a study of blood T cell repertoires in COVID-19 (dated by TCRdb to about 2020). Broadly, across the study: Samples from collaborators originated in the United States, Italy and Spain and spanned both the acute and convalescent phases of COVID-19. Deeply sampled blood TCRbeta repertoires from subjects exposed to, actively infected with, or recovered from COVID-19 were included in the dataset. HLA class I and class II types, where available, came from metadata supplied by the sample provider rather than from assay-based typing. The repertoires were released in a freely available public database meant as a resource for research on the immune response to SARS-CoV-2. Nearly every sample came with metadata listing a de-identified subject ID, COVID-19 status, age in years and sex. The prospective study material was composed of cDNA or gDNA derived from T cells, B-cell-depleted T cells, or PBMCs. The samples were drawn from the first 160 participants of the ongoing ImmuneRACE study and from 950 to 1,500 subjects provided by 6 global collaborators.

The immunoSEQ Assay, a bias-controlled multiplex PCR, was used to amplify TCRbeta CDR3 regions from genomic DNA. The paper's processing steps were these. Within the assay, amplification of reference gene primers was used to estimate how many nucleated cells each sample contained. To quantify the absolute abundance of each unique TCRbeta CDR3 rearrangement, sequence reads were collapsed and filtered. For each sample, productive Simpson clonality was calculated by taking the square root of Simpson's diversity index across productive rearrangements. TCRdb carries this immuneACCESS record with in-frame sequences only. Its versions omit some clonotypes, under half of them owing to an unresolved V gene in the studies checked, with the rest unexplained. That table furnishes V, J and clone size, whereas the DNA furnished D and trimming. Present in this sample are approximately 150,000 clones, about 85% of which were seen just once. About 4.2% of the sample is taken by the ten largest.

Collaborating institutions collected whole blood in K2EDTA tubes following their own protocols. For TCRbeta analysis, collaborators shipped samples as frozen whole blood, isolated PBMCs, or DNA extracted from either of those sample types. Overall study outcomes, separate from this receptor: How much clinical and demographic metadata was included differed by source and by participant, and the metadata was provided uncurated.

CDR1 ENHRY and CDR2 SYGVKD were looked up in the germline V gene. The cysteine opens and the phenylalanine closes a CDR3 of 13 amino acids. Only the CDR3 DNA stays, 39 bases, in frame from base 1. V is shortened by 4 bases, J by 5 bases, and the region joining them spans 12 bases. The chain couples TRBV10-3 to TRBJ2-7, with the D gene not confidently named. This TCR derives from a woman aged 55 to 70 with active or convalescent COVID-19. Sequenced: peripheral blood. The DNA is as follows: TGTGCCATCAGTGTATCAGGTTCTCACGAGCAGTACTTC. This encodes CAISVSGSHEQYF.